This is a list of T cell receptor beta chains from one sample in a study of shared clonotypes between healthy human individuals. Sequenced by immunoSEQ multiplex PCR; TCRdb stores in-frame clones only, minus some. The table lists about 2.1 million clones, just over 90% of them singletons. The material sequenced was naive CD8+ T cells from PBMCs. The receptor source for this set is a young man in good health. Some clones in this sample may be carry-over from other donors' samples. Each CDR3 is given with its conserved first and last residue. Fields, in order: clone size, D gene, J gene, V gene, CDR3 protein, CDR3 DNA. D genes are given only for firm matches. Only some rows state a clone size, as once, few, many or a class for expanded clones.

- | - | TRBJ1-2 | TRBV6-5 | CASSSSGYGYTF | TGTGCCAGCAGTTCATCAGGGTACGGCTACACCTTC
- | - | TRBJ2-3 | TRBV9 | CASSPAASTDTQYF | TGTGCCAGCAGCCCAGCGGCTAGCACAGATACGCAGTATTTT
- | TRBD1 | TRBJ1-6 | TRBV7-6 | CASSLGTATTSPLHF | TGTGCCAGCAGCTTGGGGACAGCAACTACGTCACCCCTCCACTTT
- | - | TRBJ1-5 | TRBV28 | CASSTGEDQPQHF | TGTGCCAGCAGCACTGGGGAGGACCAGCCCCAGCATTTT
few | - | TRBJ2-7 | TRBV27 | CASSSGVEQYF | TGTGCCAGCAGTTCAGGGGTCGAGCAGTACTTC
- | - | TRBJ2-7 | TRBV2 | CASSAGQITYEQYF | TGTGCCAGCAGTGCAGGCCAAATAACCTACGAGCAGTACTTC
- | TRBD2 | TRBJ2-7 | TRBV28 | CASRILAGGYEQYF | TGTGCCAGCAGAATCTTAGCGGGAGGCTACGAGCAGTACTTC
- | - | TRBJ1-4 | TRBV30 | CAWSPTGGNEKLFF | TGTGCCTGGAGTCCGACGGGGGGTAATGAAAAACTGTTTTTT
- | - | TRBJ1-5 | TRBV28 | CASSLGGFDQPQHF | TGTGCCAGCAGTTTAGGAGGGTTCGATCAGCCCCAGCATTTT
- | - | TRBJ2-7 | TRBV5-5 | CASSLLIYEQYF | TGTGCCAGCAGCCTGTTAATCTACGAGCAGTACTTC